This TCR beta chain was obtained from a study of blood T cell repertoires in COVID-19 (dated by TCRdb to about 2020). Broadly, across the study: The collaborator samples originated in the United States, Italy and Spain and spanned the acute and convalescent phases of COVID-19. The prospective study material was composed of cDNA or gDNA derived from T cells, B-cell-depleted T cells, or PBMCs. The dataset comprised deeply sampled blood TCRbeta repertoires from subjects exposed to, actively infected with, or recovered from COVID-19. The repertoires were released in a freely available public database intended as a resource for research on the immune response to SARS-CoV-2. Samples came from the ongoing ImmuneRACE study (first 160 participants) plus 1,254 subjects from 6 global collaborators. Nearly every sample came with metadata listing a de-identified subject ID, COVID-19 status, age in years and sex. Where available, HLA class I and class II types were taken from metadata supplied by the sample provider and were not determined by assay-based typing. The paper as a whole reports these results and caveats: The amount of clinical and demographic metadata varied by source and participant and was provided uncurated.

A few counts support this clone. Its antigen remains undetermined. The sample holds no much larger clone one base away, and base qualities are not on file. TCRbeta CDR3 regions were amplified from genomic DNA by means of the immunoSEQ Assay, a bias-controlled multiplex PCR. The paper's data handling went like this. The number of nucleated cells in each sample was estimated by amplification of reference gene primers within the assay. Sequence reads were collapsed and filtered to measure the absolute abundance of every unique TCRbeta CDR3 rearrangement. For each sample, productive Simpson clonality was calculated by taking the square root of Simpson's diversity index across productive rearrangements. The table comes from immuneACCESS by way of TCRdb, which keeps in-frame sequences with V and J called. Part of the clones is missing from these tables; in studies checked, under half for an unresolved V gene and the rest for unknown reasons. The DNA gave D and trimming, while V, J and clone size come from that table. The sample table lists about 47,000 clones, about 81% of them with a count of one. The top ten clonotypes cover around 2.3% of the sample.

Whole blood was collected in K2EDTA tubes by collaborating institutions according to the institutions' own protocols. For TCRbeta analysis, collaborator samples were shipped as frozen whole blood, as isolated PBMCs, or as DNA extracted from either sample type. V gives up 2 bases and J gives up 4 bases, and the segment between their germline ends measures 14 bases. The germline V gene (reference sequence) yields MNHEY for CDR1 and SMNVEV for CDR2. Reading from cysteine to phenylalanine, the CDR3 counts 15 amino acids. Of the read, only the CDR3 DNA is kept; its 45 bases are in frame from base 1. The specimen was peripheral blood. The chain links TRBV27 with TRBJ1-1, and possibly TRBD1, on 6 matching bases. This TCR came from a man between 45 and 60 years old with acute or convalescent COVID-19. The bases read TGTGCCAGCAGTTTAACCAGGGGCATAGGCACTGAAGCTTTCTTT. This translates into CASSLTRGIGTEAFF.